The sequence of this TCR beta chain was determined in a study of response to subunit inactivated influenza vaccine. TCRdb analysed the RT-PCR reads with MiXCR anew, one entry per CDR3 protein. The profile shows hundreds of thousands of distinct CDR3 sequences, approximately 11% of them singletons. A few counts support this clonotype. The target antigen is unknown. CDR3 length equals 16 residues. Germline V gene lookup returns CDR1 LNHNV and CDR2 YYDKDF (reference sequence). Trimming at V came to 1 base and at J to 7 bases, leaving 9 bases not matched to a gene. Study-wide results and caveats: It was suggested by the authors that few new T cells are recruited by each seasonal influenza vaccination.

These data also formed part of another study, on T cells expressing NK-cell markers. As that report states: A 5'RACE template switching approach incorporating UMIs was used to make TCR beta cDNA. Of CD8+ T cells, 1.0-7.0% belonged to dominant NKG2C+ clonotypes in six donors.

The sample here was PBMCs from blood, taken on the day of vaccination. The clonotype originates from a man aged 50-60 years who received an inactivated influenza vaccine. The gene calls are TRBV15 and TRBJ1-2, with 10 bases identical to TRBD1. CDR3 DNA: TGTGCCACCAGCAGAGGTCCGGGACAGGGGAACGTTGGCTACACCTTC. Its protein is CATSRGPGQGNVGYTF.